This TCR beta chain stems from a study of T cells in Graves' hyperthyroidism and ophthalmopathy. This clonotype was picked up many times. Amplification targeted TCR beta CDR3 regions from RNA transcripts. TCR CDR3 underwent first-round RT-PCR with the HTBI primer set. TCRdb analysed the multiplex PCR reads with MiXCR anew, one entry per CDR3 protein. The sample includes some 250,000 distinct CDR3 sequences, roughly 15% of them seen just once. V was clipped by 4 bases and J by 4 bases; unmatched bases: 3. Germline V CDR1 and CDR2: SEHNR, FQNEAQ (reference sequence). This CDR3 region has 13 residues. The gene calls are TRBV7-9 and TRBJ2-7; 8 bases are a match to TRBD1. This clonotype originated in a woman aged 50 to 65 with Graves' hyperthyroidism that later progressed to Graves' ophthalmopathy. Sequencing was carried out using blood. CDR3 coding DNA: TGTGCCAGCAGCTGGACAGGGTTGTACGAGCAGTACTTC. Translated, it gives CASSWTGLYEQYF.